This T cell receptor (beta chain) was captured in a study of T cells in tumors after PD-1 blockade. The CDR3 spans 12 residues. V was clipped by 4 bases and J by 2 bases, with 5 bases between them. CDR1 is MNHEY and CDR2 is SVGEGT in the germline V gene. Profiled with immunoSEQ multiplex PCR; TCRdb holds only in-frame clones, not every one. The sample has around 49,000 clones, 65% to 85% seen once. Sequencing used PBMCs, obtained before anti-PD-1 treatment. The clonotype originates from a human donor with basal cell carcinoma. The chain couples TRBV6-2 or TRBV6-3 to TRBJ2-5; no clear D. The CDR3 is CASSFSQETQYF. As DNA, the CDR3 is TGTGCCAGCAGTTTCTCACAAGAGACCCAGTACTTC.